Listed below are T cell receptor beta chains from one sample, sequenced in a study of blood T cell repertoires in COVID-19. The protocol was immunoSEQ multiplex PCR, while the TCRdb copy is restricted to in-frame clones and leaves out a portion. The sample contains about 110,000 clones, approximately 62% of which appear only once. The sequenced sample consisted of peripheral blood. Receptors originate from an elderly man with acute or convalescent COVID-19. Each CDR3 is given with its conserved first and last residue. D genes are given only for firm matches. Where a row states a size, it is once, few, many or the class of an expanded clone; other rows omit it.

clone size: .; D gene: TRBD2; J gene: TRBJ2-1; V gene: TRBV7-9; CDR3 protein: CASSLGLAPFNEQFF; CDR3 DNA: TGTGCCAGCAGTTTAGGACTAGCTCCATTCAATGAGCAGTTCTTC
clone size: .; D gene: .; J gene: TRBJ2-3; V gene: TRBV24-1; CDR3 protein: CATPPGDTQYF; CDR3 DNA: TGTGCCACCCCCCCGGGGGATACGCAGTATTTT
clone size: .; D gene: .; J gene: TRBJ1-1; V gene: TRBV28; CDR3 protein: CASSRKPAGWNTEAFF; CDR3 DNA: TGTGCCAGCAGTCGCAAGCCGGCAGGGTGGAACACTGAAGCTTTCTTT
clone size: .; D gene: .; J gene: TRBJ2-3; V gene: TRBV7-9; CDR3 protein: CASSLARDTQYF; CDR3 DNA: TGTGCCAGCAGCTTAGCCCGGGATACGCAGTATTTT
clone size: .; D gene: .; J gene: TRBJ1-4; V gene: TRBV15; CDR3 protein: CATSRGGNEKLFF; CDR3 DNA: TGTGCCACCAGCAGAGGAGGTAATGAAAAACTGTTTTTT
clone size: .; D gene: .; J gene: TRBJ2-7; V gene: TRBV16; CDR3 protein: CASSPEGANNYEQYF; CDR3 DNA: TGTGCCAGCAGCCCCGAAGGGGCCAATAACTACGAGCAGTACTTC
clone size: .; D gene: .; J gene: TRBJ1-5; V gene: TRBV28; CDR3 protein: CASSRRGNQPQHF; CDR3 DNA: TGTGCCAGCAGTAGGAGGGGAAATCAGCCCCAGCATTTT
clone size: .; D gene: TRBD2; J gene: TRBJ2-1; V gene: TRBV6-5; CDR3 protein: CASKVTSVYNEQFF; CDR3 DNA: TGTGCCAGCAAAGTTACTAGCGTTTACAATGAGCAGTTCTTC
clone size: .; D gene: TRBD2; J gene: TRBJ2-7; V gene: TRBV7-2; CDR3 protein: CASSPAGAREQYF; CDR3 DNA: TGTGCCAGCAGCCCAGCGGGAGCCAGGGAGCAGTACTTC
clone size: .; D gene: .; J gene: TRBJ1-1; V gene: TRBV6-6; CDR3 protein: CASSTRNTEAFF; CDR3 DNA: TGTGCCAGTAGTACGCGGAACACTGAAGCTTTCTTT
clone size: .; D gene: TRBD1; J gene: TRBJ1-2; V gene: TRBV5-1; CDR3 protein: CASSLDGDSMGNYGYTF; CDR3 DNA: TGCGCCAGCAGCTTGGATGGGGACAGTATGGGCAACTATGGCTACACCTTC
clone size: .; D gene: TRBD1; J gene: TRBJ2-5; V gene: TRBV29-1; CDR3 protein: CSVGTAQETQYF; CDR3 DNA: TGCAGCGTGGGGACAGCCCAAGAGACCCAGTACTTC
clone size: few; D gene: .; J gene: TRBJ2-2; V gene: TRBV19; CDR3 protein: CASSIGVRMNTGELFF; CDR3 DNA: TGTGCCAGTAGTATTGGAGTCAGAATGAACACCGGGGAGCTGTTTTTT
clone size: .; D gene: .; J gene: TRBJ2-7; V gene: TRBV18; CDR3 protein: CASSDQPQAPGHF; CDR3 DNA: TGTGCCAGCTCAGACCAACCCCAGGCCCCAGGCCACTTC
clone size: .; D gene: .; J gene: TRBJ1-1; V gene: TRBV4-2; CDR3 protein: CASSQDPRVESGAFF; CDR3 DNA: TGTGCCAGCAGCCAAGATCCCAGGGTGGAGAGTGGAGCTTTCTTT
clone size: .; D gene: .; J gene: TRBJ1-4; V gene: TRBV7-2; CDR3 protein: CASSLDPQGLSTNEKLFF; CDR3 DNA: TGTGCCAGCAGCCTAGACCCCCAGGGGCTCTCAACTAATGAAAAACTGTTTTTT
clone size: .; D gene: .; J gene: TRBJ2-3; V gene: TRBV9; CDR3 protein: CASSIGGSTDTQYF; CDR3 DNA: TGTGCCAGCAGCATCGGGGGAAGCACAGATACGCAGTATTTT
clone size: .; D gene: TRBD2; J gene: TRBJ2-5; V gene: TRBV7-8; CDR3 protein: CASSPRGLPETQYF; CDR3 DNA: TGTGCCAGCAGCCCTAGGGGACTACCAGAGACCCAGTACTTC
clone size: .; D gene: .; J gene: TRBJ2-7; V gene: TRBV11-3; CDR3 protein: CASSFRASYEQYF; CDR3 DNA: TGTGCCAGCAGCTTCAGGGCCTCCTACGAGCAGTACTTC
clone size: .; D gene: TRBD2; J gene: TRBJ2-1; V gene: TRBV5-1; CDR3 protein: CASSLAGLNNEQFF; CDR3 DNA: TGCGCCAGCAGCTTAGCGGGACTAAACAATGAGCAGTTCTTC